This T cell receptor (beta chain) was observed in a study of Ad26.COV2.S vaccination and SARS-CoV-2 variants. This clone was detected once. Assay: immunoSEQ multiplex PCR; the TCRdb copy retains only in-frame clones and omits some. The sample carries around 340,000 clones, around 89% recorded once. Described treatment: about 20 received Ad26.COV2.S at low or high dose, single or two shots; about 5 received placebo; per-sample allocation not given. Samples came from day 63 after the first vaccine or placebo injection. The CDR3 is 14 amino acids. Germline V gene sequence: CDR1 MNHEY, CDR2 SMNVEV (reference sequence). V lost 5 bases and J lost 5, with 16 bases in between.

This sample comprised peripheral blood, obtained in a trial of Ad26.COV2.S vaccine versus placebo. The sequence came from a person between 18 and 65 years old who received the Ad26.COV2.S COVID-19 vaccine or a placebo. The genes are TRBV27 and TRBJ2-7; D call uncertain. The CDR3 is CASSLGRSWDEQYF. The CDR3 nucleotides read TGTGCCAGCAGTCTAGGACGGTCTTGGGACGAGCAGTACTTC.